The text below deals with one TCR beta chain. Its antigen remains unknown. Depth targeted 1 in 200,000 to 1 in 1 million T cells, averaging roughly 9.3x coverage per clonotype. Repertoires were generated with immunoSEQ multiplex PCR, while TCRdb's copy carries only in-frame clones and drops some. The sample comprises over 150,000 clones, approximately 68% of which are singletons, and roughly an eighth rests with the top ten. Cryopreserved PBMCs yielded roughly 2 micrograms of genomic DNA for TCR beta libraries. These data come from a study of cytotoxic CD8 clonotypes in ibrutinib-treated CLL. Overall study context: Samples averaged about 260,000 productive templates and just under 95,000 productive rearrangements. Study-wide results and limits: Exceeding age-matched healthy donors, baseline clonality also tracked the counts of circulating CD8+ T cells.

The CDR3 spans 14 residues. The V and J ends lost 4 bases and 1 base respectively, with 12 bases between them. Germline loops: CDR1 SGDLS, CDR2 YYNGEE. The receptor was isolated from a human donor with chronic lymphocytic leukemia. The genes are TRBV9 and TRBJ2-7, with D uncertain. The sequences come from PBMCs, collected after 24 months of ibrutinib treatment. The CDR3 is CASSPRVESYEQYF. The CDR3 coding sequence is TGTGCCAGCAGCCCTCGGGTGGAATCCTACGAGCAGTACTTC.